These 29 T cell receptor beta chains came from one sample sequenced in a study of cytomegalovirus exposure and HLA in healthy donors. Using immunoSEQ multiplex PCR, the repertoire was profiled, and TCRdb retains in-frame clones only, with some absent. The sample lists about 82,000 clones, approximately 95% occurring once. The specimen sequenced was PBMCs. These receptors were obtained from a woman between 18 and 29 years old in good health and CMV-seronegative.

The chain couples TRBV7-2 to TRBJ2-1, with TRBD1 matching over 9 bases. The V segment lost 5 bases and the J segment 5 bases; nucleotides outside the gene matches: 7. CDR1 is SGHTA, CDR2 FQGNSA, per germline. The CDR3 loop spans 15 amino acids. The DNA for the CDR3 is TGTGCCAGCAGCGGTTGGGACAGGGCCCACAATGAGCAGTTCTTC. Translating it yields CASSGWDRAHNEQFF.

The rearrangement uses TRBV7-2 and TRBJ2-7; 7 bases align to TRBD2. This CDR3 is 14 amino acids long. Germline V gives CDR1 SGHTA, CDR2 FQGNSA. With 2 bases clipped from V and 3 bases from J, the junction kept 4 bases outside the gene matches. CDR3 nucleotides: TGTGCCAGCAGCTTAAGTGGGGGGGTCTACGAGCAGTACTTC. This gives the protein CASSLSGGVYEQYF.

The gene calls are TRBV6-6 and TRBJ1-6; D not certain. CDR3 size: 15 residues. V gave up 0 bases and J gave up 9 bases, with 12 bases separating them. CDR1 and CDR2 (germline): MNHNY, SVGAGI (reference sequence). The DNA of the CDR3 is TGTGCCAGCAGTTACTCCGATAAGGCGGGTTCACCCCTCCACTTT. Translating gives CASSYSDKAGSPLHF.

Details on this clone: The junction shows a germline mismatch at one end, possibly a read error. The V gene is TRBV7-9, the J gene TRBJ2-1; 8 nucleotides match TRBD2. From germline, CDR1 is SEHNR and CDR2 FQNEAQ (reference sequence). The CDR3 is 12 amino acids. CDR3 sequence reads: CASSPLSGRGVF. DNA of the CDR3: TGTGCCAGCAGCCCACTTAGCGGGCGGGGGGTCTTC.

The J gene is TRBJ2-6, the V gene TRBV28; TRBD1 aligns across 8 bases. Trimming took 2 bases from V and 0 from J; bases not matched to a gene: 6. The CDR3 length is 18 residues. CDR1 is MDHEN and CDR2 is SYDVKM in the germline V gene. The CDR3 DNA reads as TGTGCCAGCAGTTTACAGTGGACAGGGTTCTCTGGGGCCAACGTCCTGACTTTC. Its translation is CASSLQWTGFSGANVLTF.

The chain has TRBV6-1 and TRBJ1-5; weak D call: TRBD1 (5 bases). V was cut by 5 bases and J by 2 bases, with 13 bases left in between. The germline V gene has CDR1 MNHNS and CDR2 SASEGT. The CDR3 length is 15 residues. The DNA for the CDR3 is TGTGCCAGCAGTAAGGGACTACGGGGCAATCAGCCCCAGCATTTT. This encodes CASSKGLRGNQPQHF.

The chain combines TRBV19 with TRBJ2-2; 8 bases line up with TRBD2. Unmatched junction bases numbered 7, after V lost 4 bases and J lost 6 bases. The CDR3 consists of 15 residues. The germline V gene has CDR1 LNHDA and CDR2 SQIVND (reference sequence). The CDR3 DNA sequence: TGTGCCAGTAGTACCGGGACGGGGGGGTCCGGGGAGCTGTTTTTT. Amino acids: CASSTGTGGSGELFF.

This chain links TRBV11-2 with TRBJ1-3; the D gene is possibly TRBD1 (6 bases). Trimming shortened V by 6 bases and J by 7 bases, and 10 bases separated the two germline ends. The CDR3 extends over 12 amino acids. The V gene's germline CDR1 is SGHAT and CDR2 FQNNGV. The CDR3 is CASRRGGNTIYF. The CDR3 DNA is TGTGCCAGCAGGAGGGGGGGGAACACCATATATTTT.

The chain joins TRBV4-1 to TRBJ2-5; 15 positions match TRBD2. V was clipped by 2 bases and J by 5 bases; unmatched bases: 6. This CDR3 is 17 amino acids long. The germline gives CDR1 MGHRA, CDR2 YSYEKL. The CDR3 bases are TGCGCCAGCAGCCAAAGCTCCGGGACTAGCGGGGGGGAGACCCAGTACTTC. Its translation: CASSQSSGTSGGETQYF.

V usage is TRBV28 and J usage is TRBJ2-5; D is possibly TRBD1 (6 bases). The CDR3 has 15 amino acids. Germline V gene data show CDR1 as MDHEN and CDR2 as SYDVKM. The V end lost 4 bases, the J end lost 0 bases, and 12 bases lay between the germline ends. CDR3 region: CASSSTGHNQETQYF. As DNA, the CDR3 is TGTGCCAGCAGTTCGACGGGACATAACCAAGAGACCCAGTACTTC.

This clone appeared a few times. V gene TRBV6-1 combines with J gene TRBJ1-1; 11 positions agree with TRBD1. The CDR3 is 15 residues long. Germline-derived CDR1 and CDR2 are MNHNS and SASEGT. The J segment lost 6 bases and the V segment lost 6 bases, leaving 9 bases of the junction unmatched. The CDR3 reads CASRDGQGAISEAFF. The CDR3, as DNA: TGTGCCAGCAGGGACGGACAGGGGGCCATATCTGAAGCTTTCTTT.

This chain uses TRBV10-3 with TRBJ2-1; TRBD2 agrees at 11 bases. The CDR3 contains 15 residues. From germline, CDR1 is ENHRY and CDR2 SYGVKD. J was trimmed by 5 bases and V by 8 bases; bases with no gene match: 8. The CDR3 sequence is CAIRSGLAANNEQFF. The CDR3 DNA is TGTGCCATCCGGTCGGGACTAGCGGCTAACAATGAGCAGTTCTTC.

This clone turned up a few times. The chain recombines TRBV27 with TRBJ2-6, with 7 bases that match TRBD1. CDR3 length: 15 amino acids. V was pared by 5 bases and J by 2 bases, with 3 bases of the junction left unmatched. Germline V gives CDR1 MNHEY, CDR2 SMNVEV (reference sequence). The CDR3 DNA sequence: TGTGCCAGCAGTAACGACAGGGCTGGGGCCAACGTCCTGACTTTC. This gives the protein CASSNDRAGANVLTF.

The chain recombines TRBV9 with TRBJ2-7, with D uncertain. The V gene's germline CDR1 is SGDLS and CDR2 YYNGEE. The CDR3 contains 13 residues. Trimming took 0 bases from V and 5 from J, leaving 9 bases between them. Here the CDR3 reads CASSVATRNEQYF. DNA for the CDR3: TGTGCCAGCAGCGTAGCAACACGTAACGAGCAGTACTTC.

The V gene is TRBV7-6, the J gene TRBJ2-7; TRBD2 is a possible D gene (5 bases). Per germline, CDR1 SGHVS and CDR2 FNYEAQ. The CDR3 runs to 14 residues. Trimming took 6 bases from V and 1 from J, leaving 13 bases between them. This CDR3 is CASSPGIGSYEQYF. The CDR3 nucleotides are TGTGCCAGCAGTCCCGGGATCGGGTCCTACGAGCAGTACTTC.

As concerns this clone: One end of the junction is discordant with germline, which a read error may explain. V usage is TRBV5-1 and J usage is TRBJ2-6; 10 bases are shared with TRBD2. The germline CDR1 and CDR2 sequences are SGHRS and YFSETQ. The CDR3 consists of 18 residues. The CDR3 sequence: CASSLAASGSSGANVLTF. DNA for the CDR3: TGCGCTAGCAGCTTGGCGGCTAGCGGGAGTTCTGGGGCCAACGTCCTGACTTTC.

The chain joins TRBV4-1 to TRBJ1-5, with 7 bases that match TRBD1. This CDR3 contains 14 residues. Germline CDR1 is MGHRA and CDR2 is YSYEKL. The V gene end was trimmed by 5 bases and the J gene end by 7 bases; junction bases not matched to a gene: 8. In DNA form, the CDR3 reads TGCGCCAGCAGCACTGGGGACAGTCGACAGCCCCAGCATTTT. It specifies CASSTGDSRQPQHF.

The V gene is TRBV6-5, the J gene TRBJ1-1, with D tentatively TRBD1 (6 bases). Trimming left V 8 bases short and J 5 bases short, with 18 bases between. The germline gives CDR1 MNHEY, CDR2 SVGAGI. The CDR3 contains 14 residues. The CDR3 coding sequence is TGTGCCAGCGTAAACCTGGGGGGGCCAACTGAAGCTTTCTTT. Its translation is CASVNLGGPTEAFF.

The CDR3 nucleotides are TGTGCCAGCAGCTTCCGCGGGGGGGGCACAGATACGCAGTATTTT. The encoded protein is CASSFRGGGTDTQYF. V and J are TRBV5-4 and TRBJ2-3; 9 nucleotides line up with TRBD2. This CDR3 is built from 15 residues. Per germline, CDR1 SGHNT and CDR2 YYREEE (reference sequence). The trim removed 2 bases at V and 1 base at J, leaving 2 bases unmatched.

The V gene is TRBV18, the J gene TRBJ1-1; D not resolved. CDR1 KGHSH and CDR2 LQKENI come from the germline V gene. V lost 3 bases and J lost 0, with 8 bases in between. The CDR3 is 14 residues long. CDR3 coding DNA: TGTGCCAGCTCACCCGCGGGCCTGAACACTGAAGCTTTCTTT. Its protein is CASSPAGLNTEAFF.

The J gene is TRBJ2-7, the V gene TRBV11-2, with D unresolved. Per germline, CDR1 SGHAT and CDR2 FQNNGV. The CDR3 runs 15 residues. Trimming removed 3 bases from V and 0 bases from J, with 12 bases in between. Here the CDR3 reads CASSFSLTTSYEQYF. The CDR3 nucleotides are TGTGCCAGCAGCTTCTCTCTTACTACCTCCTACGAGCAGTACTTC.

The CDR3 DNA is TGCGCCAGCAGCTTGCTGGAGGAACCGACCGGGGAGCTGTTTTTT. Residues: CASSLLEEPTGELFF. This chain uses TRBV5-1 with TRBJ2-2, with a possible D match to TRBD2 (5 bases). The germline V gene encodes CDR1 SGHRS and CDR2 YFSETQ. V was clipped by 1 base and J by 5 bases, with 12 bases between them. There are 15 residues in the CDR3.

The rearrangement uses TRBV15 and TRBJ1-1, with 8 positions matching TRBD1. The germline gives CDR1 LNHNV, CDR2 YYDKDF (reference sequence). This CDR3 has 18 amino acids. Losses at the gene ends were 2 bases for V and 6 bases for J; bases not matched to a gene: 17. Here the CDR3 reads CATSRPPGQGLGRPEAFF. CDR3 DNA sequence: TGTGCCACCAGCAGACCCCCTGGACAGGGTCTTGGACGGCCTGAAGCTTTCTTT.

V usage is TRBV4-3 and J usage is TRBJ1-4; 10 bases align to TRBD1. This CDR3 is 18 amino acids long. Germline lookup yields CDR1 LGHNA and CDR2 YSLEER. J gave up 0 bases and V 0 bases, and 4 bases lay outside the gene matches. CDR3 nucleotide sequence: TGCGCCAGCAGCCAAGAGGGACAGGGGCTTACAACTAATGAAAAACTGTTTTTT. This sequence encodes CASSQEGQGLTTNEKLFF.

In its sample, this clone was seen once. The V call is TRBV19, the J call TRBJ2-1; 9 bases fit TRBD2. The trim removed 1 base at V and 4 bases at J, leaving 14 bases unmatched. CDR1 LNHDA and CDR2 SQIVND come from the germline V gene (reference sequence). This CDR3 has 19 residues. The DNA of the CDR3 is TGTGCCAGTAGTATAGGCCCCGGGAGTAGCGGGAGTGGGTACAATGAGCAGTTCTTC. This translates into CASSIGPGSSGSGYNEQFF. The variable domain in full, with the rest retrieved from reference TRBV19 and TRBJ2-1, is DGGITQSPKYLFRKEGQNVTLSCEQNLNHDAMYWYRQDPGQGLRLIYYSQIVNDFQKGDIAEGYSVSREKKESFPLTVTSAQKNPTAFYLCASSIGPGSSGSGYNEQFFGPGTRLTVL.

This rearrangement joins TRBV11-2 to TRBJ2-1, with 9 nucleotides matching TRBD2. CDR1 and CDR2 (germline): SGHAT, FQNNGV. With V trimmed by 0 bases and J by 7 bases, 4 bases remained unmatched. This CDR3 region has 15 residues. CDR3 coding DNA: TGTGCCAGCAGCTTAGAGCTAGCGGGGTGGAATGAGCAGTTCTTC. Translating gives CASSLELAGWNEQFF.

This clone was seen once. The chain has TRBV9 and TRBJ2-7, with TRBD2 matching 7 bases. This CDR3 spans 15 amino acids. The trim removed 0 bases at V and 0 bases at J, leaving 3 bases unmatched. Germline V gene sequence: CDR1 SGDLS, CDR2 YYNGEE. Here the CDR3 DNA reads TGTGCCAGCAGCGTAGACGGGACTATCTCCTACGAGCAGTACTTC. Translation: CASSVDGTISYEQYF.

The rearrangement joins TRBV7-2 to TRBJ1-1; no definite D call. V was clipped by 1 base and J by 4 bases, with 10 bases between them. This CDR3 contains 14 residues. CDR1 and CDR2 from the germline V gene are SGHTA and FQGNSA. The CDR3 reads CASSLEGSSTEAFF. The CDR3 DNA reads TGTGCCAGCAGCTTAGAAGGGAGCAGCACTGAAGCTTTCTTT.

DNA for the CDR3: TGCGCCAGCAGCCTCCGGAGCGGGAGGGCCAAGGAGACCCAGTACTTC. Residues: CASSLRSGRAKETQYF. The J gene is TRBJ2-5, the V gene TRBV4-1; 10 bases fit TRBD2. The V gene's germline CDR1 is MGHRA and CDR2 YSYEKL. J was trimmed by 5 bases and V by 4 bases; bases with no gene match: 10. The CDR3 loop spans 16 amino acids.